One and the same sample provided the 30 T cell receptor beta chains below, sequenced in a study of T cell repertoires in cytomegalovirus infection. TCRdb processed the reads anew with MiXCR; each CDR3 protein has one entry. The sample lists hundreds of thousands of distinct CDR3 sequences; under 55% were seen once. These receptors' antigens are unknown. The input for sequencing was cultured PBMCs, taken from culture after CMV antigen stimulation. All receptors come from a human donor in good health (CMV status not recorded). Some clones in this sample may be carry-over from other donors' samples.

V usage is TRBV7-2 and J usage is TRBJ1-5; D call uncertain. Trimming removed 1 base from V and 2 bases from J, with 9 bases in between. In germline, CDR1 is SGHTA, CDR2 FQGNSA. This CDR3 region has 15 residues. CDR3 sequence reads: CASSLGALGNQPQHF. The CDR3 DNA sequence: TGTGCCAGCAGCTTAGGAGCTTTGGGCAATCAGCCCCAGCATTTT.

The rearrangement joins TRBV20-1 to TRBJ2-1; TRBD2 agrees at 11 bases. Trimming at V came to 6 bases and at J to 0 bases, leaving 13 bases not matched to a gene. Germline assignment: CDR1 DFQATT and CDR2 SNEGSKA (reference sequence). The CDR3 runs to 18 residues. CDR3 loop: CSAMGGLAVWSSYNEQFF. DNA of the CDR3: TGCAGTGCAATGGGGGGACTAGCGGTCTGGAGCTCCTACAATGAGCAGTTCTTC.

The chain joins TRBV7-9 to TRBJ2-7; maybe TRBD2 (6 bases). The germline V gene has CDR1 SEHNR and CDR2 FQNEAQ (reference sequence). This CDR3 spans 15 amino acids. V lost 6 bases and J lost 4, with 19 bases in between. CDR3 coding DNA: TGTGCCAGCAGGGAGGGTGGAGGGAGCTATTACGAGCAGTACTTC. Translated, it gives CASREGGGSYYEQYF.

This chain's CDR3 is CASRLSGQGGWNEQFF. The CDR3 bases are TGTGCCAGCAGACTTAGTGGACAGGGCGGATGGAATGAGCAGTTCTTC. The genes are TRBV28 and TRBJ2-1, with 8 bases identical to TRBD1. V lost 6 bases and J lost 7; bases outside the gene matches: 14. The germline V gene has CDR1 MDHEN and CDR2 SYDVKM. The CDR3 is 16 residues long.

This rearrangement joins TRBV7-6 to TRBJ2-1; the match to TRBD2 covers 12 bases. With V trimmed by 5 bases and J by 3 bases, 5 bases remained unmatched. CDR1 is SGHVS and CDR2 is FNYEAQ in the germline V gene. There are 16 residues in the CDR3. CDR3 bases: TGTGCCAGCAGCCTTAGACTAGCGGGGGACTACAATGAGCAGTTCTTC. Residues: CASSLRLAGDYNEQFF.

Only a few counts were recorded for this clonotype. The chain employs TRBV7-2 and TRBJ1-5, with D possibly matching TRBD1 (6 bases). Trimming shortened V by 5 bases and J by 3 bases, and 14 bases separated the two germline ends. CDR1 SGHTA and CDR2 FQGNSA come from the germline V gene. This CDR3 contains 15 residues. The CDR3 is CASSQGGGNNQPQHF. The CDR3 DNA reads TGTGCCAGCAGCCAGGGAGGGGGGAACAATCAGCCCCAGCATTTT.

The J gene is TRBJ1-5, the V gene TRBV3-1, with TRBD1 matching over 7 bases. This CDR3 has 16 amino acids. V trimming: 5 bases; J trimming: 0 bases; junction bases outside the gene matches: 7. Germline lookup yields CDR1 LGHDT and CDR2 YNNKEL (reference sequence). The CDR3 region has the DNA TGTGCCAGCAGCTTGGGGACAGAGAGTAGCAATCAGCCCCAGCATTTT. This translates into CASSLGTESSNQPQHF.

This clonotype was seen repeatedly, ten times or more. This chain uses TRBV7-2 with TRBJ2-3; TRBD2 agrees at 8 bases. With 5 bases clipped from V and 4 bases from J, the junction kept 5 bases outside the gene matches. CDR3 length: 14 residues. The germline CDR1 and CDR2 sequences are SGHTA and FQGNSA. The CDR3 coding sequence is TGTGCCAGCAGCCTAACTAGCGGCTCAGATACGCAGTATTTT. Encoded protein: CASSLTSGSDTQYF.

The chain links TRBV7-2 to TRBJ2-3; 7 positions match TRBD2. Germline CDR1 reads SGHTA; CDR2 reads FQGNSA. V gave up 0 bases and J gave up 0 bases; unmatched junction bases: 3. This CDR3 spans 16 amino acids. CDR3 protein: CASSLAPGLSTDTQYF. The CDR3 DNA sequence: TGTGCCAGCAGCTTAGCTCCGGGACTAAGCACAGATACGCAGTATTTT.

The rearrangement uses TRBV6-5 and TRBJ1-1; D call uncertain. Germline V CDR1 and CDR2: MNHEY, SVGAGI. The ends were cut back, 2 bases at V and 5 bases at J, with 9 bases in the middle. This CDR3 region has 13 residues. The CDR3 DNA sequence: TGTGCCAGCAGTTACCTCGGAGGGACTGAAGCTTTCTTT. It yields the protein CASSYLGGTEAFF.

This clonotype has just a few counts. The chain joins TRBV6-5 to TRBJ2-1; TRBD2 aligns across 11 bases. CDR1 is MNHEY and CDR2 is SVGAGI in the germline V gene. This CDR3 is built from 17 residues. The V and J ends lost 3 bases and 5 bases, in that order; junction bases with no gene match: 9. CDR3 residues: CASSYSPLAGAHNEQFF. The CDR3 DNA reads TGTGCCAGCAGTTATTCTCCACTAGCGGGAGCTCACAATGAGCAGTTCTTC.

The chain is built from TRBV4-2 and TRBJ1-2; D not resolved. The V end was cut by 4 bases, the J end by 7 bases, with 16 bases between. Germline CDR1 is LGHNA and CDR2 is YNFKEQ. This CDR3 is 14 amino acids long. The CDR3 region is CASSPPGGDGGYTF. For the CDR3, the DNA is TGTGCCAGCAGCCCTCCGGGAGGTGACGGTGGCTACACCTTC.

J is TRBJ2-3 and V is TRBV5-1; D may correspond to TRBD1 or TRBD2 (5 bases each). V lost 0 bases, J lost 2 bases, and 10 bases lay in between. This CDR3 is 15 amino acids long. Germline CDR1 is SGHRS and CDR2 is YFSETQ. As DNA, the CDR3 is TGCGCCAGCAGCTTGGATCCTGGGACCACAGATACGCAGTATTTT. It encodes CASSLDPGTTDTQYF.

This clonotype turned up a few times. This chain links TRBV12-3 or TRBV12-4 with TRBJ2-3; D is unresolved. The ends were cut back, 8 bases at V and 6 bases at J, with 15 bases in the middle. The CDR3 totals 13 residues. The CDR3 is CASAGSPRDTQYF. The CDR3 region has the DNA TGTGCCAGCGCCGGCAGCCCTAGGGATACGCAGTATTTT.

This clonotype appeared a few times. The chain links TRBV7-6 to TRBJ2-3; 12 nucleotides agree with TRBD2. The V and J ends lost 5 bases and 3 bases, in that order; junction bases with no gene match: 6. CDR1 is SGHVS and CDR2 is FNYEAQ in the germline V gene. The CDR3 length is 16 residues. CDR3 sequence (DNA): TGTGCCAGCAGCAAGACTAGCGGGAGAGCTACAGATACGCAGTATTTT. This encodes CASSKTSGRATDTQYF.

There are many counts of this clonotype. This sequence joins TRBV7-2 and TRBJ2-7; 8 bases are a match to TRBD2. This CDR3 region has 15 residues. CDR1 is SGHTA and CDR2 is FQGNSA in the germline V gene. The junction had 9 bases not matched to a gene; V was cut back by 4 bases and J by 4 bases. Written as DNA, the CDR3 is TGTGCCAGCAGCTCCACGGGGGGGGGCTTTTACGAGCAGTACTTC. It translates to CASSSTGGGFYEQYF.

The gene calls are TRBV7-2 and TRBJ1-2; D gene uncertain. CDR3 size: 13 residues. Trimming pared 1 base from V and 8 bases from J, leaving 11 bases between. Germline V CDR1 and CDR2: SGHTA, FQGNSA. The CDR3 nucleotides read TGTGCCAGCAGCTTAGTCCTTCGGGGAGGCTACACCTTC. It yields the protein CASSLVLRGGYTF.

The CDR3 DNA sequence: TGTGCCAGCAGGGGAGGGCTATGGAACACTGAAGCTTTCTTT. Translation: CASRGGLWNTEAFF. This rearrangement joins TRBV2 to TRBJ1-1; D is unresolved. The CDR3 is made up of 14 amino acids. Trimming pared 6 bases from V and 1 base from J, leaving 12 bases between. CDR1 is SNHLY, CDR2 FYNNEI, per germline.

The J gene is TRBJ1-5, the V gene TRBV6-5; 8 nucleotides line up with TRBD1. CDR1 is MNHEY and CDR2 is SVGAGI in the germline V gene. V was pared by 5 bases and J by 3 bases, with 12 bases of the junction left unmatched. The length of the CDR3 is 17 residues. CDR3 region: CASSPYRTGPTNQPQHF. The CDR3 DNA is TGTGCCAGCAGTCCTTACCGGACAGGGCCTACCAATCAGCCCCAGCATTTT.

This clonotype showed up many times. V gene TRBV7-2 combines with J gene TRBJ2-7; 8 bases map to TRBD1. Unmatched junction bases numbered 4, after V lost 1 base and J lost 2 bases. The germline CDR1 and CDR2 sequences are SGHTA and FQGNSA. The CDR3 has 15 residues. The CDR3 loop reads CASSLGGTGAYEQYF. CDR3 nucleotides: TGTGCCAGCAGCTTAGGAGGGACAGGCGCCTACGAGCAGTACTTC. Full variable domain (rest looked up from reference TRBV7-2 and TRBJ2-7): GAGVSQSPSNKVTEKGKDVELRCDPISGHTALYWYRQSLGQGLEFLIYFQGNSAPDKSGLPSDRFSAERTGGSVSTLTIQRTQQEDSAVYLCASSLGGTGAYEQYFGPGTRLTVT.

V gene TRBV6-1 combines with J gene TRBJ1-5; D ambiguous. Trimming cost V 6 bases and J 9 bases, with 21 bases left between them. The CDR3 has 15 amino acids. The germline V gene encodes CDR1 MNHNS and CDR2 SASEGT. The CDR3 sequence is CASRAENQALGPQHF. In DNA form, the CDR3 reads TGTGCCAGCAGGGCCGAGAACCAGGCCCTTGGGCCCCAGCATTTT.

This clonotype has just one count. This chain links TRBV9 with TRBJ1-2; weak D call: TRBD1 (5 bases). Looked up from germline, CDR1 is SGDLS and CDR2 is YYNGEE. The CDR3 totals 13 residues. V dropped 3 bases and J dropped 4 bases, with 10 bases sitting between them. Here the CDR3 reads CASSAAGTYGYTF. CDR3 bases: TGTGCCAGCAGCGCAGCCGGGACCTATGGCTACACCTTC.

The chain combines TRBV4-1 with TRBJ2-1; 7 bases are a match to TRBD2. The CDR3 is 17 amino acids. The V segment lost 0 bases and the J segment 4 bases; nucleotides outside the gene matches: 9. Germline loops: CDR1 MGHRA, CDR2 YSYEKL. CDR3 in DNA: TGCGCCAGCAGCCAAGAAGCCTTGGGGGGGGGGTACAATGAGCAGTTCTTC. Translated, it gives CASSQEALGGGYNEQFF.

The rearrangement joins TRBV12-3 or TRBV12-4 to TRBJ2-1; D gene ambiguous. Trimming cost V 7 bases and J 5 bases, with 6 bases left between them. The CDR3 totals 11 residues. The CDR3 protein is CASTRNNEQFF. The CDR3 nucleotides are TGTGCCAGCACAAGAAACAATGAGCAGTTCTTC.

The rearrangement joins TRBV12-3 or TRBV12-4 to TRBJ2-1, with 8 bases matching TRBD1. This CDR3 has 19 amino acids. Losses at the gene ends were 1 base for V and 0 bases for J; bases not matched to a gene: 11. CDR3 DNA: TGTGCCAGCAGTTTAGTATCCAGGGGGCTCCTTAGCTCCTACAATGAGCAGTTCTTC. This gives the protein CASSLVSRGLLSSYNEQFF.

This clonotype showed up many times. The chain couples TRBV11-2 to TRBJ2-5; no firm D call. Germline loops: CDR1 SGHAT, CDR2 FQNNGV. This CDR3 spans 12 amino acids. Trimming took 5 bases from V and 4 from J, leaving 8 bases between them. CDR3 DNA: TGTGCCAGCAGCCTTACGTTAGAGACCCAGTACTTC. It yields the protein CASSLTLETQYF. Supplemented by reference TRBV11-2 and TRBJ2-5, the full variable domain reads EAGVAQSPRYKIIEKRQSVAFWCNPISGHATLYWYQQILGQGPKLLIQFQNNGVVDDSQLPKDRFSAERLKGVDSTLKIQPAKLEDSAVYLCASSLTLETQYFGPGTRLLVL.

The rearrangement uses TRBV7-6 and TRBJ2-6; maybe TRBD1 (5 bases). Between the trimmed V and J ends, which lost 5 bases and 0 bases, there was a span of 17 bases. The CDR3 extends over 18 amino acids. Germline values: CDR1 SGHVS, CDR2 FNYEAQ. Written as DNA, the CDR3 is TGTGCCAGCAGCAAAAGCCCCCGACAGAGCTCTGGGGCCAACGTCCTGACTTTC. Its translation is CASSKSPRQSSGANVLTF.

The chain recombines TRBV24-1 with TRBJ1-3; tentatively, D is TRBD1 (5 bases). This CDR3 has 12 amino acids. The V end was cut by 12 bases, the J end by 2 bases, with 10 bases between. Germline CDR1 reads KGHDR; CDR2 reads SFDVKD. The CDR3 sequence: CAQRGAGNTIYF. The CDR3 coding sequence is TGTGCCCAACGGGGGGCTGGAAACACCATATATTTT.

This clonotype was counted a few times. The chain couples TRBV20-1 to TRBJ2-2, with D tentatively TRBD1 or TRBD2 (5 bases each). Per the germline V gene, CDR1 is DFQATT and CDR2 is SNEGSKA (reference sequence). The CDR3 loop spans 14 amino acids. The V end was cut by 1 base, the J end by 6 bases, with 12 bases between. The CDR3 DNA is TGCAGTGCTAGAGTCACCCAGGGACCCGGGGAGCTGTTTTTT. Amino acid sequence: CSARVTQGPGELFF.

The CDR3 loop is CASSIGQSSYNEQFF. CDR3 nucleotides: TGTGCCAGTAGTATAGGGCAGAGCTCCTACAATGAGCAGTTCTTC. The genes are TRBV19 and TRBJ2-1, with unresolved D. Trimming removed 1 base at V and 0 bases at J, with 7 bases between. The germline gives CDR1 LNHDA, CDR2 SQIVND (reference sequence). This CDR3 is built from 15 residues.